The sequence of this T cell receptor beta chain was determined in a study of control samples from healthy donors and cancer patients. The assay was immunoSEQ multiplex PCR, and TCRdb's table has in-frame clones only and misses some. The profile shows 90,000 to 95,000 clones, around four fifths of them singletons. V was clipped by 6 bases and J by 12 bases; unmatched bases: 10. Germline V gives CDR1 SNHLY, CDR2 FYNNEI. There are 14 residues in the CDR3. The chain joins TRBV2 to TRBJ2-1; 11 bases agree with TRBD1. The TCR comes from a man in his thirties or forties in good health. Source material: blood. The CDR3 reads CASRRGTGGWWQFF. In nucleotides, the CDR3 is TGTGCCAGCAGGCGGGGGACAGGGGGTTGGTGGCAGTTCTTC. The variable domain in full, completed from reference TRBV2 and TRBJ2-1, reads EPEVTQTPSHQVTQMGQEVILRCVPISNHLYFYWYRQILGQKVEFLVSFYNNEISEKSEIFDDQFSVERPDGSNFTLKIRSTKLEDSAMYFCASRRGTGGWWQFFGPGTRLTVL.